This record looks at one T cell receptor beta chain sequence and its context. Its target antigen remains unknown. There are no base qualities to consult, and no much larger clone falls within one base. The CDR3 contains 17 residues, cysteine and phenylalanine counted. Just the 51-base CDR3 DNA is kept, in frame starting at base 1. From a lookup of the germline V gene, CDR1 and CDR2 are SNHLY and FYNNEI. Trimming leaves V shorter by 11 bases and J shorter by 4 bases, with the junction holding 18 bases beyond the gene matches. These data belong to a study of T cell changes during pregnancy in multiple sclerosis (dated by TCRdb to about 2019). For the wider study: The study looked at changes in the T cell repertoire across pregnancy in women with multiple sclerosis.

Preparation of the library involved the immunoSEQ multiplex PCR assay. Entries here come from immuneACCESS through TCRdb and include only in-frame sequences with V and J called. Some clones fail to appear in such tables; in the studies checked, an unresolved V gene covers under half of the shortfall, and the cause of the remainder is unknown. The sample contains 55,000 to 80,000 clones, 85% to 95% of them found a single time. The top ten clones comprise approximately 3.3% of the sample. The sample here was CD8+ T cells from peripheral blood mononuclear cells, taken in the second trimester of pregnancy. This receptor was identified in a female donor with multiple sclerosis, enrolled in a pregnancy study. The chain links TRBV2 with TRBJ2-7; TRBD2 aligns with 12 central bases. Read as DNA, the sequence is TGTGCCGTTCCACAGACTAGCGGGAGATCGGTCGGATACGAGCAGTACTTC. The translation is CAVPQTSGRSVGYEQYF.